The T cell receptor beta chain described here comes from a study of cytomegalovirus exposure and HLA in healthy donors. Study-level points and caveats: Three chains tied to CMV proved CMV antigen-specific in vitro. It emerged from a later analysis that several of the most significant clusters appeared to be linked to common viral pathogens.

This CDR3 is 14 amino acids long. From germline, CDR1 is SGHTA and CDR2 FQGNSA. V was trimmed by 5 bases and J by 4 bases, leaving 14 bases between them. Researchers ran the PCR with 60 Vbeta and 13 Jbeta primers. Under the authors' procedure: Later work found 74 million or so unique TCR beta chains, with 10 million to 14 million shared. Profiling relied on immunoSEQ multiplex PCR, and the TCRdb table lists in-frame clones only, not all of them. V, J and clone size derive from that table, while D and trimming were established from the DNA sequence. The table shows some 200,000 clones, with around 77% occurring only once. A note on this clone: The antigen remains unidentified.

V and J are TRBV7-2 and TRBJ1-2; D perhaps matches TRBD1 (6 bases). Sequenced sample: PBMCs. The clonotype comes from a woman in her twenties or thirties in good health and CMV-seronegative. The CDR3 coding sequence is TGTGCCAGCAGCGGCGTAGGGGGGGGCTATGGCTACACCTTC. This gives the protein CASSGVGGGYGYTF. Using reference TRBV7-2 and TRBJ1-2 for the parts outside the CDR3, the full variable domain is GAGVSQSPSNKVTEKGKDVELRCDPISGHTALYWYRQSLGQGLEFLIYFQGNSAPDKSGLPSDRFSAERTGGSVSTLTIQRTQQEDSAVYLCASSGVGGGYGYTFGSGTRLTVV.